This TCR beta chain was captured in a study of shared clonotypes between healthy human individuals. Whole-study results and caveats: The generation probabilities recorded for non-shared clonotypes fell below those of clonotypes shared by all four donors. A limitation of the genetic and exposure-history diversity represented arose from few donors. Researchers sampled blood only, noting tissue repertoires likely differ.

The CDR3 extends over 19 amino acids. Germline lookup yields CDR1 MDHEN and CDR2 SYDVKM. The germline V and J ends were trimmed by 2 bases and 3 bases, with 26 bases remaining between them. About this clone: Its target is not known.

Here immunoSEQ multiplex PCR was the method, and the copy in TCRdb shows in-frame clones only, minus some. This sample has more than 2,000,000 clones, with over 85% found just once. This chain links TRBV28 with TRBJ2-7, with D possibly TRBD2 on 5 matching bases. The source of this sequence is a man aged 18 to 29 in good health. Some clones in this sample may be carry-over from other donors' samples. The sample consisted of naive CD4+ T cells from PBMCs. The subset here: CD45RA+ positively selected. CDR3 sequence (DNA): TGTGCCAGCAGTTTAGTTTTAGCGCCGGACGGCAACACCCTCTACGAGCAGTACTTC. Amino acids: CASSLVLAPDGNTLYEQYF.